This paragraph covers one TCR beta chain sequence. Its specific antigen is unknown. No per-base quality is available; no much larger clone lies one base away. The sample is drawn from a study of blood T cell repertoires in COVID-19 (dated by TCRdb to 2018 to 2021). Regarding the research as a whole: Samples from collaborators originated in the United States, Italy and Spain and spanned both the acute and convalescent phases of COVID-19. The material from the prospective study consisted of cDNA or gDNA derived from T cells, B-cell-depleted T cells, or PBMCs. Where HLA class I and class II types were available, the types were taken from metadata supplied by the sample provider, not from assay-based typing. Samples came from the ongoing ImmuneRACE study (first 160 participants) plus 1,254 subjects from 6 global collaborators. Subjects who had been exposed to COVID-19, were actively infected with it, or had recovered from it provided the deeply sampled blood TCRbeta repertoires that made up the dataset. Sample metadata almost always included a de-identified subject ID, COVID-19 status, age in years and sex. The repertoires were released in a freely available public database intended as a resource for research on the immune response to SARS-CoV-2.

Results the study describes overall, beyond this receptor: The quantity of clinical and demographic metadata differed by source and by participant and was supplied without curation.

TCRbeta CDR3 regions were amplified from genomic DNA by means of the immunoSEQ Assay, a bias-controlled multiplex PCR. Turning to the authors' computational methods: Nucleated cell counts per sample were estimated from amplification of reference gene primers within the assay. To quantify the absolute abundance of each unique TCRbeta CDR3 rearrangement, sequence reads were collapsed and filtered. Productive Simpson clonality was computed per sample as the square root of Simpson's diversity index over productive rearrangements. Entries here come from immuneACCESS through TCRdb and include only in-frame sequences with V and J called. Some clones fail to appear in such tables; in the studies checked, an unresolved V gene covers under half of the shortfall, and the cause of the remainder is unknown. The V and J calls and clone size were taken over from that table, and D and trimming were inferred from the DNA. This sample gives 450,000 or so clones in total; around 91% of them show up just once. Of the sample, roughly 0.66% falls within the top ten clones.

CDR1 SEHNR and CDR2 FQNEAQ are derived from the germline V gene (reference sequence). From cysteine to phenylalanine, the CDR3 is 14 amino acids long. Only the CDR3 DNA is retained, 42 bases long and in frame from the first base. The V end gives up 0 bases and the J end 4 bases, leaving 2 bases in the junction not matched to a gene. In the prospective study, participants were about 18 to 90 years old, resided in around 25 geographic areas of the United States, and were enrolled through a virtual design. In the prospective study, participants were assigned to cohorts based on the clinical history participants reported in a screening survey and a study questionnaire. For ImmuneRACE Cohort 3, a participant was defined as recovered based on two consecutive negative NP/OP PCR tests, clearance by a healthcare professional, or resolution of symptoms. In the prospective study, whole blood, serum and a nasopharyngeal or oropharyngeal swab were collected from each participant by mobile phlebotomists. Over a 2-month period, participants in the prospective study had the option of providing additional blood draws and questionnaires. Before DNA extraction, blood samples from the prospective study were shipped at room temperature or frozen.

Sequencing was carried out using PBMCs or T cells enriched from blood (not recorded which). The TCR comes from a man aged 18 to 29 who had recovered from COVID-19. This receptor chain uses TRBV7-9 and TRBJ1-1, and TRBD1 matches 7 of the central bases. At the DNA level, the sequence is TGTGCCAGCAGCTTAGCAGGGGGCGCCACTGAAGCTTTCTTT. Protein translation: CASSLAGGATEAFF.